These 20 T cell receptor beta chains share one sample of origin, sequenced in a study of PD-1 blockade in classical Hodgkin lymphoma (dated by TCRdb to 2019 to 2021). The time point label for this specimen denotes: cycle 1 day 1 (C1D1), immediately before nivolumab initiation. All trial patients had relapsed after autologous stem cell transplantation, with cohorts A, B and C differing in prior brentuximab vedotin exposure. Library generation was performed with the immunoSEQ multiplex PCR assay. TCRdb took this table from immuneACCESS and kept in-frame rearrangements with V and J called. Such tables lack part of the clones; where checked against another copy, unresolved V genes explain under half of the gap, and the rest is unexplained. In all, the sample holds about 84,000 clones, and about nine tenths of those were seen once. Approximately 22% of the sample is taken by the ten largest. Sequences were derived from peripheral blood mononuclear cells (PBMCs), sampled at baseline. The source of these receptors is a human donor with classical Hodgkin lymphoma.

This rearrangement joins TRBV7-9 to TRBJ1-5; D remains unclear. V gave up 1 base and J gave up 5 bases, with 6 bases separating them. There are 13 residues in the CDR3. Germline-derived CDR1 and CDR2 are SEHNR and FQNEAQ (reference sequence). The DNA of the CDR3 is TGTGCCAGCAGCTTAGTAAGTGATCAGCCCCAGCATTTT. Its translation: CASSLVSDQPQHF.

This sequence joins TRBV11-2 and TRBJ2-5; D is undetermined. The V end lost 1 base, the J end lost 2 bases, and 8 bases lay between the germline ends. This CDR3 is built from 14 residues. Germline V gives CDR1 SGHAT, CDR2 FQNNGV. CDR3 amino acids: CASSLGRQQETQYF. The CDR3 region has the DNA TGTGCCAGCAGCTTAGGCAGACAACAAGAGACCCAGTACTTC.

V gene TRBV5-1 combines with J gene TRBJ2-1; TRBD2 might be the D (6 bases). Trimming left V 4 bases short and J 9 bases short, with 23 bases between. The CDR3 has 16 amino acids. Germline CDR1 is SGHRS and CDR2 is YFSETQ. The chain's CDR3 is CASSSPDGGRVGEQFF. The CDR3 nucleotides read TGCGCCAGCAGCAGCCCGGACGGGGGAAGGGTGGGTGAGCAGTTCTTC.

The chain joins TRBV6-1 to TRBJ1-5; D remains unclear. The CDR3 spans 17 residues. Per germline, CDR1 MNHNS and CDR2 SASEGT. Trimming pared 2 bases from V and 0 bases from J, leaving 14 bases between. The CDR3 loop reads CASSELGGRLSNQPQHF. In nucleotides, the CDR3 is TGTGCCAGCAGTGAACTGGGAGGGCGGCTTAGCAATCAGCCCCAGCATTTT.

The genes are TRBV27 and TRBJ2-3; D gene uncertain. This CDR3 region has 16 residues. V was shortened by 2 bases and J by 1 base, with 13 bases between the two germline ends. Germline V lookup: CDR1 MNHEY, CDR2 SMNVEV (reference sequence). Here the CDR3 reads CASSLESRLRTDTQYF. The CDR3 DNA reads as TGTGCCAGCAGTTTAGAGTCGAGACTCCGCACAGATACGCAGTATTTT.

This chain links TRBV6-5 with TRBJ2-7; the D is unclear. The V end was cut by 11 bases, the J end by 2 bases, with 13 bases between. This CDR3 has 12 amino acids. Germline V CDR1 and CDR2: MNHEY, SVGAGI. The CDR3 DNA sequence: TGTGCCGGCGGCCCCGGTACCTACGAGCAGTACTTC. Its translation is CAGGPGTYEQYF.

The rearrangement uses TRBV5-1 and TRBJ2-1, with 10 bases matching TRBD1. The V segment lost 4 bases and the J segment 9 bases; nucleotides outside the gene matches: 10. This CDR3 is 15 amino acids long. In germline, CDR1 is SGHRS, CDR2 YFSETQ. CDR3 in amino acids: CASSPTGTGAGEQFF. Here the CDR3 DNA reads TGCGCCAGCAGCCCTACCGGGACAGGGGCAGGTGAGCAGTTCTTC.

This clone was seen just once. The chain recombines TRBV10-3 with TRBJ2-7, with TRBD2 matching over 7 bases. This CDR3 comprises 17 residues. The V segment lost 0 bases and the J segment 5 bases; nucleotides outside the gene matches: 13. Germline V gene sequence: CDR1 ENHRY, CDR2 SYGVKD. The CDR3 bases are TGTGCCATCAGTGAGTCCCCCGGGACTAAAATGTCCCACGAGCAGTACTTC. Translating gives CAISESPGTKMSHEQYF.

The chain couples TRBV6-6 to TRBJ2-2, with 7 bases aligning to TRBD2. V was clipped by 3 bases and J by 4 bases; unmatched bases: 5. The V gene's germline CDR1 is MNHNY and CDR2 SVGAGI (reference sequence). The CDR3 is 15 residues long. The CDR3 reads CASSYRTRSTGELFF. DNA of the CDR3: TGTGCCAGCAGTTATAGGACTAGAAGCACCGGGGAGCTGTTTTTT.

The chain uses TRBV27 and TRBJ2-4; 7 nucleotides match TRBD2. V lost 3 bases to trimming and J lost 0 bases; unmatched junction nucleotides: 8. Germline CDR1 reads MNHEY; CDR2 reads SMNVEV (reference sequence). The CDR3 is 17 residues long. The CDR3 protein is CASSLLGPSGAKNIQYF. CDR3 DNA sequence: TGTGCCAGCAGTTTGCTCGGGCCTAGCGGAGCCAAAAACATTCAGTACTTC.

This chain joins TRBV9 and TRBJ2-2, with D hard to call. V was trimmed by 0 bases and J by 4 bases, leaving 7 bases between them. The CDR3 contains 14 residues. CDR1 is SGDLS, CDR2 YYNGEE, per germline. CDR3 loop: CASSVVPSTGELFF. The DNA for the CDR3 is TGTGCCAGCAGCGTAGTGCCGAGCACCGGGGAGCTGTTTTTT.

The chain joins TRBV2 to TRBJ1-2; the match to TRBD1 covers 7 bases. Germline lookup yields CDR1 SNHLY and CDR2 FYNNEI. V lost 2 bases and J lost 7; bases outside the gene matches: 1. The CDR3 extends over 12 amino acids. CDR3: CASSERTGGYTF. CDR3 DNA: TGTGCCAGCAGTGAACGGACAGGTGGCTACACCTTC.

This chain links TRBV2 with TRBJ2-1, with 7 bases matching TRBD2. Germline CDR1 and CDR2: SNHLY and FYNNEI. The CDR3 covers 15 residues. The V segment lost 6 bases and the J segment 9 bases; nucleotides outside the gene matches: 14. The CDR3 region has the DNA TGTGCCAGCAGGCCTCGGGCGGGAGAATCCGGTGAGCAGTTCTTC. Protein sequence: CASRPRAGESGEQFF. The full variable domain, completed using reference TRBV2 and TRBJ2-1, is EPEVTQTPSHQVTQMGQEVILRCVPISNHLYFYWYRQILGQKVEFLVSFYNNEISEKSEIFDDQFSVERPDGSNFTLKIRSTKLEDSAMYFCASRPRAGESGEQFFGPGTRLTVL.

This chain links TRBV30 with TRBJ1-1; D unclear. The V gene lost 0 bases and the J gene lost 1 base, with 6 bases spanning the gap. The CDR3 is 13 amino acids. The germline gives CDR1 GTSNPN, CDR2 SVGIG (reference sequence). CDR3 in amino acids: CAWSVQKNTEAFF. The CDR3 DNA is TGTGCCTGGAGTGTACAGAAGAACACTGAAGCTTTCTTT.

The chain has TRBV6-5 and TRBJ1-1, with D uncertain. The CDR3 extends over 14 amino acids. The germline CDR1 and CDR2 sequences are MNHEY and SVGAGI. Trimming cost V 0 bases and J 1 base, with 6 bases left between them. The CDR3 DNA reads TGTGCCAGCAGTTACTCGGGCAGGAACACTGAAGCTTTCTTT. This encodes CASSYSGRNTEAFF.

The J gene is TRBJ2-7, the V gene TRBV11-1; 7 bases are a match to TRBD2. Germline V lookup: CDR1 SGHAT, CDR2 FQDESV (reference sequence). The CDR3 totals 15 residues. The V segment lost 5 bases and the J segment 3 bases; nucleotides outside the gene matches: 10. In DNA form, the CDR3 reads TGTGCCAGCAGCCCAAGACTAGCCTCTAACTACGAGCAGTACTTC. The encoded protein is CASSPRLASNYEQYF.

This chain joins TRBV9 and TRBJ1-1; perhaps TRBD1 as D (5 bases). This CDR3 region has 16 residues. V lost 0 bases, J lost 3 bases, and 15 bases lay in between. The germline gives CDR1 SGDLS, CDR2 YYNGEE. In nucleotides, the CDR3 is TGTGCCAGCAGCGTAGCCTCCGCAGGGTGGGACACTGAAGCTTTCTTT. Amino acid sequence: CASSVASAGWDTEAFF.

V gene TRBV6-5 combines with J gene TRBJ1-5, with D uncertain. The CDR3 has 14 amino acids. V was cut by 6 bases and J by 0 bases, with 9 bases left in between. The germline gives CDR1 MNHEY, CDR2 SVGAGI. This chain's CDR3 is CASSPDYSNQPQHF. CDR3 DNA: TGTGCCAGCAGCCCGGATTATAGCAATCAGCCCCAGCATTTT.

V usage is TRBV2 and J usage is TRBJ2-2; 7 bases agree with TRBD1. Germline CDR1 SNHLY, CDR2 FYNNEI. V lost 6 bases and J lost 1; bases outside the gene matches: 5. The CDR3 sequence is 15 residues long. CDR3 sequence: CASRADRMNTGELFF. Written as DNA, the CDR3 is TGTGCCAGCAGGGCGGACAGGATGAACACCGGGGAGCTGTTTTTT.

This chain links TRBV19 with TRBJ1-5; a weak D match, TRBD1 (6 bases). The germline V and J ends were trimmed by 3 bases and 3 bases, with 9 bases remaining between them. From germline, CDR1 is LNHDA and CDR2 SQIVND (reference sequence). This CDR3 region has 14 residues. CDR3 protein: CASSMWDNNQPQHF. CDR3 DNA sequence: TGTGCCAGTAGTATGTGGGACAACAATCAGCCCCAGCATTTT. The full variable domain, its missing parts supplied by reference TRBV19 and TRBJ1-5, is DGGITQSPKYLFRKEGQNVTLSCEQNLNHDAMYWYRQDPGQGLRLIYYSQIVNDFQKGDIAEGYSVSREKKESFPLTVTSAQKNPTAFYLCASSMWDNNQPQHFGDGTRLSIL.